The subject of this entry is one T cell receptor beta chain. Its antigen remains unidentified. V was shortened by 6 bases and J by 4 bases, with 10 bases between the two germline ends. Germline lookup yields CDR1 MDHEN and CDR2 SYDVKM. CDR3 size: 13 residues. This record belongs to a study of T cell responses to AZD1222 COVID-19 vaccine. Whole-study context: Researchers grouped second doses given at about 4 or about 12 weeks into one pool.

Study outcomes and limitations: Close to half of all spike-specific TCRs reportedly target regions of the variants that are unmutated. Clonal diversity may have been underestimated in mostly white British donors. At baseline, just 6 or 7 AZD1222 recipients tested seropositive.

Profiled with immunoSEQ multiplex PCR; TCRdb holds only in-frame clones, not every one. This sample has 200,000 or so clones, with around 93% found just once. The TCR originated in an adult in good health. The sequenced sample was peripheral blood, obtained on day 0 of AZD1222 vaccination. The rearrangement uses TRBV28 and TRBJ1-3; D is ambiguous. The CDR3 sequence is CASRKERGNTIYF. The CDR3 coding sequence is TGTGCCAGCAGGAAAGAGAGGGGAAACACCATATATTTT.